This passage covers 10 T cell receptor beta chains from one sample sequenced in a study of blood T cells in healthy people across ages (dated by TCRdb to 2013 to 2016). The protocol used for the library was 5' RACE. A second PCR of roughly 6 to 12 cycles was performed with a sample-barcoded 5' primer and a J-beta primer mix. The public reads were quality trimmed at Q25 with fastp and then assembled into clones with MiXCR by TCRdb, keeping productive beta chains. Entries are consolidated by CDR3 protein sequence, retaining the most common genes and DNA. The table for this sample lists some 1,800,000 distinct CDR3 sequences; about two fifths of them were counted only once. The ten largest account for more than 20% of the sample. The material sequenced was blood. The receptor source for this set is a human donor in good health.

There are a few counts of this clonotype. The chain joins TRBV4-1 to TRBJ2-7; D assignment may be TRBD1 or TRBD2 (5 bases each). From germline, CDR1 is MGHRA and CDR2 YSYEKL. The germline V and J ends were trimmed by 4 bases and 3 bases, with 16 bases remaining between them. The CDR3 totals 15 residues. Written as DNA, the CDR3 is TGCGCCAGCAGCCCTTCCGGGGCGCGGGTCTACGAGCAGTACTTC. It encodes CASSPSGARVYEQYF.

V and J are TRBV4-1 and TRBJ1-4; weak D call: TRBD1 (6 bases). The CDR3 spans 17 residues. From germline, CDR1 is MGHRA and CDR2 YSYEKL. The germline V and J ends were trimmed by 4 bases and 8 bases, with 23 bases remaining between them. The CDR3 region has the DNA TGCGCCAGCAGCCCGGCGGGGGGCCGCTGGATGGGCGAAAAACTGTTTTTT. This sequence encodes CASSPAGGRWMGEKLFF.

With regard to this clonotype: One end of the junction varies from germline; a read error may be responsible. This rearrangement joins TRBV7-3 to TRBJ2-3, with D possibly matching TRBD2 (6 bases). Germline CDR1 reads SGHTA; CDR2 reads FQGTGA. The CDR3 is made up of 16 amino acids. The CDR3 sequence is CASSLVGGENTDTQYF. The CDR3 DNA sequence: TGTGCCAGTAGCTTAGTAGGCGGGGAAAACACAGATACGCAGTATTTT.

The rearrangement joins TRBV2 to TRBJ2-3; D remains unclear. The ends were cut back, 8 bases at V and 10 bases at J, with 13 bases in the middle. Germline values: CDR1 SNHLY, CDR2 FYNNEI. The CDR3 is made up of 11 amino acids. CDR3 DNA sequence: TGTGCCAGCTTGGACCCCATTGCGCAGTATTTT. Translating gives CASLDPIAQYF.

The J gene is TRBJ2-1, the V gene TRBV20-1, with a tentative D call TRBD1 (6 bases). The germline V gene encodes CDR1 DFQATT and CDR2 SNEGSKA (reference sequence). This CDR3 is built from 15 residues. V gave up 5 bases and J gave up 4 bases, with 18 bases separating them. CDR3: CSAPGHQFGYNEQFF. CDR3 coding DNA: TGCAGTGCTCCGGGACATCAGTTTGGGTACAATGAGCAGTTCTTC.

The chain uses TRBV29-1 and TRBJ1-1; no clear D. Trimming removed 2 bases from V and 2 bases from J, with 12 bases in between. CDR3 length: 14 residues. Germline V gene data show CDR1 as SQVTM and CDR2 as ANQGSEA. CDR3 sequence reads: CSVEYRLVNTEAFF. In nucleotides, the CDR3 is TGCAGCGTTGAATATAGGCTGGTTAACACTGAAGCTTTCTTT. Full variable domain (remainder filled in from reference TRBV29-1 and TRBJ1-1): SAVISQKPSRDICQRGTSLTIQCQVDSQVTMMFWYRQQPGQSLTLIATANQGSEATYESGFVIDKFPISRPNLTFSTLTVSNMSPEDSSIYLCSVEYRLVNTEAFFGQGTRLTVV.

V and J are TRBV11-2 and TRBJ1-4; 9 bases align to TRBD1. CDR3 length: 16 residues. V shed 3 bases and J 7 bases; nucleotides not matched to a gene: 9. The germline V gene has CDR1 SGHAT and CDR2 FQNNGV. The CDR3: CASSLQGTGWGEKLFF. The CDR3 DNA is TGTGCCAGCAGCTTGCAAGGGACAGGGTGGGGTGAAAAACTGTTTTTT.

The chain combines TRBV10-3 with TRBJ2-2, with a possible D match to TRBD1 (7 bases). V lost 5 bases and J 2 bases, leaving 15 bases between the germline ends. The CDR3 consists of 16 residues. CDR1 is ENHRY, CDR2 SYGVKD, per germline. DNA of the CDR3: TGTGCCATCAGTCGCCTGGAGGGGGCCAACACCGGGGAGCTGTTTTTT. Amino acid sequence: CAISRLEGANTGELFF.

This clonotype was seen a few times. This chain connects TRBV7-9 to TRBJ1-6; the match to TRBD1 covers 9 bases. The V gene's germline CDR1 is SEHNR and CDR2 FQNEAQ (reference sequence). The CDR3 is made up of 15 amino acids. Trimming removed 1 base from V and 6 bases from J; junction bases left unmatched: 1. The CDR3 DNA follows: TGTGCCAGCAGCTTAGAGACAGGGGGTAATTCACCCCTCCACTTT. Translating it yields CASSLETGGNSPLHF.

The CDR3 region is CASSLAEWAFF. CDR3 coding DNA: TGTGCCAGCAGCTTAGCGGAGTGGGCTTTCTTT. The gene calls are TRBV7-9 and TRBJ1-1, with unresolved D. CDR1 SEHNR and CDR2 FQNEAQ come from the germline V gene (reference sequence). CDR3 length: 11 residues. Trimming cost V 0 bases and J 11 bases, with 7 bases left between them. The full variable domain, rest sourced from reference TRBV7-9 and TRBJ1-1, is DTGVSQNPRHKITKRGQNVTFRCDPISEHNRLYWYRQTLGQGPEFLTYFQNEAQLEKSRLLSDRFSAERPKGSFSTLEIQRTEQGDSAMYLCASSLAEWAFFGQGTRLTVV.